Presented here are 8 T cell receptor beta chains from one specimen sequenced in a study of vaccination and CD4 T cells after COVID-19 (dated by TCRdb to 2022 to 2024). The treatment or condition tag for this specimen amounts to: approximately nine-day PBMC culture with coronavirus spike peptide pools or control peptides (ViraFEST assay). Libraries came from PCR. The instrument given in TCRdb is Illumina iSeq 100. TCR sequencing of DNA from cultured CD4+ T cells used the Oncomine TCR Beta short-read assay at the Johns Hopkins FTIC core. The public reads were reprocessed in TCRdb via fastp at Q25 and MiXCR, keeping in-frame beta chains. Here each entry gathers all rows of one CDR3 protein and keeps the most common genes and DNA. The sample profile shows approximately 12,000 distinct CDR3 sequences; roughly 50% of them were found once. Roughly 28% of the sample is in the top ten clones. These receptors' targets are unknown.

Material: CD4+ T cells from blood, cultured in vitro. The receptors come from a human donor who had recovered from COVID-19.

This chain links TRBV4-1 with TRBJ2-7; a weak D match, TRBD2 (6 bases). Trimming pared 4 bases from V and 0 bases from J, leaving 10 bases between. The CDR3 runs to 14 residues. Germline V lookup: CDR1 MGHRA, CDR2 YSYEKL. The CDR3 protein is CASSRPGGSYEQYF. The DNA of the CDR3 is TGCGCCAGCAGCCGGCCCGGGGGCTCCTACGAGCAGTACTTC.

The V gene is TRBV27, the J gene TRBJ1-4; 7 nucleotides align to TRBD1. With V trimmed by 7 bases and J by 6 bases, 5 bases remained unmatched. The CDR3 contains 13 residues. Germline loops: CDR1 MNHEY, CDR2 SMNVEV (reference sequence). CDR3 loop: CASKGAGYEKLFF. CDR3 in DNA: TGTGCCAGCAAGGGGGCAGGTTATGAAAAACTGTTTTTT.

The gene calls are TRBV20-1 and TRBJ2-4, with TRBD2 matching over 10 bases. The CDR3 is 15 amino acids. The junction had 6 bases not matched to a gene; V was cut back by 6 bases and J by 1 base. The germline V gene encodes CDR1 DFQATT and CDR2 SNEGSKA (reference sequence). The CDR3 loop is CSAPTSGIAKNIQYF. DNA of the CDR3: TGCAGTGCACCAACTAGCGGGATTGCCAAAAACATTCAGTACTTC.

The chain combines TRBV19 with TRBJ1-2, with TRBD1 matching over 8 bases. The CDR3 covers 14 residues. V trimming: 7 bases; J trimming: 8 bases; junction bases outside the gene matches: 12. CDR1 is LNHDA and CDR2 is SQIVND in the germline V gene (reference sequence). The CDR3 loop reads CASTWDRTRGGYTF. The CDR3 coding sequence is TGTGCCAGTACCTGGGACAGGACGCGGGGAGGCTACACCTTC.

This clonotype was seen a few times. The chain recombines TRBV7-2 with TRBJ1-2; tentative D call: TRBD1 (6 bases). Trimming stripped 5 bases from V and 8 bases from J, with 18 bases between. The CDR3 sequence is 14 residues long. CDR1 is SGHTA and CDR2 is FQGNSA in the germline V gene. This CDR3 reads CASSPGALAEGYTF. The CDR3 nucleotides are TGTGCCAGCAGCCCGGGGGCGTTAGCGGAAGGCTACACCTTC.

This rearrangement joins TRBV7-9 to TRBJ2-3; maybe TRBD1 (5 bases). The CDR3 consists of 15 residues. V lost 3 bases and J 0 bases, leaving 10 bases between the germline ends. Germline CDR1 and CDR2: SEHNR and FQNEAQ (reference sequence). The CDR3 bases are TGTGCCAGCAGCTTGAGACAGCCTAGCACAGATACGCAGTATTTT. Translating gives CASSLRQPSTDTQYF.

This chain uses TRBV27 with TRBJ1-5, with 10 bases that match TRBD1. V trimming: 3 bases; J trimming: 0 bases; junction bases outside the gene matches: 5. Per germline, CDR1 MNHEY and CDR2 SMNVEV (reference sequence). CDR3 size: 17 residues. The CDR3 DNA reads as TGTGCCAGCAGTTTCCCTGGACAGGGGGATAGCAATCAGCCCCAGCATTTT. The encoded protein is CASSFPGQGDSNQPQHF.

The V gene is TRBV6-2 or TRBV6-3, the J gene TRBJ2-7, with D perhaps TRBD2 (5 bases). This CDR3 has 16 amino acids. The V end lost 6 bases, the J end lost 3 bases, and 21 bases lay between the germline ends. Germline lookup yields CDR1 MNHEY and CDR2 SVGEGT. CDR3 in amino acids: CASSPTPPGRIYEQYF. For the CDR3, the DNA is TGTGCCAGCAGCCCCACCCCCCCGGGGAGAATCTACGAGCAGTACTTC.